This T cell receptor (beta chain) was retrieved from a study of T cell repertoires in cytomegalovirus infection. About the research overall: As its CMV epitopes, the study selected recently identified HLA-C-restricted and well-studied HLA-B-restricted targets. Indications came from public TCR beta signatures; they pointed to CMV infection and to a matching HLA type. Study observations and caveats: In two of eight donors, the top clonotype was HLA-C-restricted CMV-specific. Identification of carriers of CMV plus the relevant HLA was performed using cumulative public TCR beta family frequency.

One entry per CDR3 protein results from TCRdb running MiXCR on the reads. The table shows about 130,000 distinct CDR3 sequences, with more than 30% occurring only once. As concerns this clonotype: The antigen remains undetermined.

This TCR was recovered from a human donor in good health (CMV status not recorded). Some clones in this sample may be carry-over from other donors' samples. The sample consisted of CD8+ T cells from cultured PBMCs, taken from culture after CMV antigen stimulation.

CDR3 amino acids: CASSPGTPITYEQYF. The CDR3 coding sequence is TGTGCCAGCAGTCCCGGGACACCTATCACCTACGAGCAGTACTTC. V and J are TRBV6-8 and TRBJ2-7; D is possibly TRBD1 (6 bases). Germline CDR1 is MNHGY and CDR2 is SAAAGT. The CDR3 is 15 amino acids. V gave up 5 bases and J gave up 2 bases, with 16 bases separating them.